These T cell receptor beta chains were read from a single sample in a study. From the RT-PCR reads, TCRdb called clonotypes with MiXCR, one entry per CDR3 protein. The table shows about 700,000 distinct CDR3 sequences, with 14% occurring only once. The sequencing sample was made of memory CD4+ T cells from blood. The source is a female donor in good health, serving as a healthy control. CDR3s include the opening cysteine and the closing phenylalanine or tryptophan. Each record gives: clone size, D gene, J gene, V gene, CDR3 protein, CDR3 DNA. The D gene is left open where the match is weak. The size entry is marked missing in some rows and otherwise reads once, few, many or a size class.

many TRBD2 TRBJ2-3 TRBV7-2 CASSSRRAGGPDTQYF TGTGCCAGCAGCTCCCGGCGGGCGGGAGGGCCAGATACGCAGTATTTT
many TRBD1 TRBJ1-6 TRBV20-1 CSVPPGQGSSPLHF TGCAGTGTCCCGCCGGGACAGGGATCCTCACCCCTCCACTTT
. . TRBJ1-1 TRBV27 CASSQWGEAFF TGTGCCAGCAGTCAGTGGGGTGAAGCTTTCTTT
. . TRBJ2-5 TRBV10-3 CAISGGSETQYF TGTGCCATCAGTGGAGGGTCAGAGACCCAGTACTTC
. . TRBJ1-2 TRBV11-2 CASSPSGGFGGYTF TGTGCCAGCAGCCCCTCGGGGGGCTTCGGTGGCTACACCTTC
. TRBD2 TRBJ2-5 TRBV20-1 CSAGTSGRGSQETQYF TGCAGTGCTGGGACTAGCGGGAGGGGTTCACAAGAGACCCAGTACTTC
. . TRBJ1-2 TRBV5-4 CASSLVGQEGYTF TGTGCCAGCAGCTTGGTGGGTCAGGAGGGCTACACCTTC
. . TRBJ1-4 TRBV12-3/TRBV12-4 CASSFGEGEKLFF TGTGCCAGCAGTTTCGGGGAGGGGGAAAAACTGTTTTTT
. TRBD2 TRBJ2-3 TRBV24-1 CATMKRGEADTQYF TGTGCCACCATGAAGCGGGGGGAAGCAGATACGCAGTATTTT
. . TRBJ2-4 TRBV9 CASSVGSVSARGIQYF TGTGCCAGCAGCGTGGGGTCGGTGAGTGCCCGCGGGATTCAGTACTTC
. TRBD1 TRBJ2-1 TRBV2 CASSRDRTGVHNEQFF TGTGCCAGCAGCAGGGACAGGACAGGGGTTCACAATGAGCAGTTCTTC
. . TRBJ2-2 TRBV5-1 CASSFRAEAGELFF TGCGCCAGCAGCTTTCGAGCGGAGGCCGGGGAGCTGTTTTTT
few TRBD2 TRBJ2-3 TRBV24-1 CATSDPGLAGGGYTQYF TGTGCCACCAGTGATCCTGGACTAGCGGGGGGTGGGTATACGCAGTATTTT
many . TRBJ2-7 TRBV4-2 CASSPNPSARESHEQYF TGTGCCAGCAGCCCGAACCCTAGCGCCCGAGAGAGCCACGAGCAGTACTTC
few . TRBJ2-1 TRBV20-1 CSALFFSYNEQFF TGCAGTGCTCTTTTCTTCTCCTACAATGAGCAGTTCTTC